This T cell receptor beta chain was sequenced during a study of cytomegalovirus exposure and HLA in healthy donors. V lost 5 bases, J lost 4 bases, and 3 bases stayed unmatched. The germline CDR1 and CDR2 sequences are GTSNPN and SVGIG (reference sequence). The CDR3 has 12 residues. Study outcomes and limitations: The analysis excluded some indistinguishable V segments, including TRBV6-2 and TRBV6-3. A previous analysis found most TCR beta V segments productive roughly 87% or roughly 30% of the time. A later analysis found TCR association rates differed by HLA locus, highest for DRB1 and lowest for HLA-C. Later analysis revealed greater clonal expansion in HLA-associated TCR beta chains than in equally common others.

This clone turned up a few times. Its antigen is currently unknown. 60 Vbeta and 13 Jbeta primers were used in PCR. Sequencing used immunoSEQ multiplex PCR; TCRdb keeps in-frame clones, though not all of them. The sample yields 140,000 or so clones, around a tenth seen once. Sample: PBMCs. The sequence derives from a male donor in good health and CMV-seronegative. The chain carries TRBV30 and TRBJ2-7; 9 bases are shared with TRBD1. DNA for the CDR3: TGTGCCTGGCGGACAGGGGTGTACGAGCAGTACTTC. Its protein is CAWRTGVYEQYF. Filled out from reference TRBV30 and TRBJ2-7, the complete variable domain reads SQTIHQWPATLVQPVGSPLSLECTVEGTSNPNLYWYRQAAGRGLQLLFYSVGIGQISSEVPQNLSASRPQDRQFILSSKKLLLSDSGFYLCAWRTGVYEQYFGPGTRLTVT.